This T cell receptor (beta chain) was recovered during a study of lymphopenia after photon versus proton radiotherapy. V was clipped by 4 bases and J by 10 bases, with 11 bases between them. The germline V gene has CDR1 GTSNPN and CDR2 SVGIG (reference sequence). The CDR3 has 12 amino acids. Assay used: immunoSEQ multiplex PCR; TCRdb lists only in-frame clones, some missing. The sample yields approximately 65,000 clones, around 90% seen once. This TCR derives from a man older than 75 with esophageal cancer. The sequences come from peripheral blood, collected from a patient treated with proton-based radiotherapy. This sequence joins TRBV30 and TRBJ1-6; D call uncertain. The CDR3 nucleotides read TGTGCCTGGAAGAAGCTTTTCTCACCCCTCCACTTT. Its protein product is CAWKKLFSPLHF.